Each of the 31 T cell receptor beta chains below was sequenced from the same sample in a study of neurological immune-mediated disorders. One entry per CDR3 protein, called by TCRdb with MiXCR from the 5' RACE reads. Among 55,000 to 70,000 distinct CDR3 sequences listed, around 4.8% were seen once. The sample comprised PBMCs. These receptors were taken from a woman aged 45-65 years with multiple sclerosis.

This clonotype was counted ten times or more. The chain is built from TRBV20-1 and TRBJ2-4; D not resolved. V lost 5 bases to trimming and J lost 0 bases, with 8 bases between them. This CDR3 has 13 residues. Germline loops: CDR1 DFQATT, CDR2 SNEGSKA (reference sequence). DNA for the CDR3: TGCAGTGCTTTAGTCGTAGCCAAAAACATTCAGTACTTC. It translates to CSALVVAKNIQYF.

This clonotype was counted many times. The J gene is TRBJ2-7, the V gene TRBV20-1; 7 bases line up with TRBD1. Per the germline V gene, CDR1 is DFQATT and CDR2 is SNEGSKA (reference sequence). This CDR3 is 13 amino acids long. Trimming at V came to 3 bases and at J to 0 bases, leaving 2 bases not matched to a gene. In DNA, the CDR3 is TGCAGTGCTAGGTGGGACAGCTCCTACGAGCAGTACTTC. This gives the protein CSARWDSSYEQYF.

This clonotype appeared many times. V is TRBV12-3 or TRBV12-4 and J is TRBJ1-1; D might be TRBD1 (5 bases). Trimming took off 7 bases at V and 1 base at J, with 16 bases between the two ends. The CDR3 extends over 15 amino acids. This chain's CDR3 is CASTMDTAPNTEAFF. CDR3 in DNA: TGTGCCAGCACCATGGACACGGCCCCGAACACTGAAGCTTTCTTT.

This clonotype was recorded many times. The genes are TRBV7-8 and TRBJ2-3, with TRBD2 as a possible D gene (6 bases). This CDR3 is 16 amino acids long. V was trimmed by 5 bases and J by 6 bases, leaving 21 bases between them. CDR1 and CDR2 (germline): SGHVS, FQNEAQ. The CDR3 sequence is CASSPPWRLGGDTQYF. In nucleotides, the CDR3 is TGTGCCAGCAGCCCCCCTTGGAGGTTGGGGGGTGATACGCAGTATTTT. The whole variable domain, filled in from reference TRBV7-8 and TRBJ2-3, reads GAGVSQSPRYKVAKRGQDVALRCDPISGHVSLFWYQQALGQGPEFLTYFQNEAQLDKSGLPSDRFFAERPEGSVSTLKIQRTQQEDSAVYLCASSPPWRLGGDTQYFGPGTRLTVL.

This clonotype has a count of ten or more. The CDR3 protein is CASSYRRTGETDTQYF. CDR3 sequence (DNA): TGTGCCAGCAGTTACCGCCGGACAGGGGAAACAGATACGCAGTATTTT. The chain has TRBV6-2 or TRBV6-3 and TRBJ2-3; 9 nucleotides match TRBD1. Unmatched junction bases numbered 6, after V lost 2 bases and J lost 3 bases. The CDR3 contains 16 residues. Germline CDR1 MNHEY, CDR2 SVGEGT.

This clonotype was counted many times. The chain joins TRBV10-3 to TRBJ2-5; D is unresolved. This CDR3 has 15 amino acids. Germline V gene lookup returns CDR1 ENHRY and CDR2 SYGVKD. Trimming took 3 bases from V and 0 from J, leaving 11 bases between them. In nucleotides, the CDR3 is TGTGCCATCAGTGATAGCAAGAATTACCAAGAGACCCAGTACTTC. Translation: CAISDSKNYQETQYF.

In this sample, this clonotype turned up many times. V and J are TRBV7-8 and TRBJ1-5, with D perhaps matching TRBD1 (5 bases). The V end lost 3 bases, the J end lost 1 base, and 16 bases lay between the germline ends. CDR1 SGHVS and CDR2 FQNEAQ come from the germline V gene. The CDR3 is 17 residues long. DNA of the CDR3: TGTGCCAGCAGCTTGCGCCCGGGGGGGGAGAGCAATCAGCCCCAGCATTTT. It yields the protein CASSLRPGGESNQPQHF.

The chain combines TRBV18 with TRBJ2-7; weak D call: TRBD1 (5 bases). The CDR3 runs 13 residues. Trimming shortened V by 3 bases and J by 2 bases, and 8 bases separated the two germline ends. Germline V CDR1 and CDR2: KGHSH, LQKENI. Here the CDR3 reads CASSPQGTYEQYV. The CDR3 bases are TGTGCCAGCTCACCTCAGGGTACCTACGAGCAGTACGTC.

The V gene is TRBV7-2, the J gene TRBJ2-5; 8 bases match TRBD1. In germline, CDR1 is SGHTA, CDR2 FQGNSA. This CDR3 has 15 amino acids. The J segment lost 0 bases and the V segment lost 4 bases, leaving 4 bases of the junction unmatched. CDR3 region: CASSSDRVYQETQYF. CDR3 DNA: TGTGCCAGCAGCTCGGACAGGGTGTACCAAGAGACCCAGTACTTC. The full variable domain, its missing parts supplied by reference TRBV7-2 and TRBJ2-5, is GAGVSQSPSNKVTEKGKDVELRCDPISGHTALYWYRQSLGQGLEFLIYFQGNSAPDKSGLPSDRFSAERTGGSVSTLTIQRTQQEDSAVYLCASSSDRVYQETQYFGPGTRLLVL.

At least ten counts were recorded for this clonotype. The genes are TRBV5-1 and TRBJ2-2, with D perhaps matching TRBD1 or TRBD2 (6 bases each). Germline V gene sequence: CDR1 SGHRS, CDR2 YFSETQ. The CDR3 extends over 16 amino acids. V dropped 4 bases and J dropped 7 bases, with 20 bases sitting between them. CDR3 sequence: CASSTNSGAFDGELFF. As DNA, the CDR3 is TGCGCCAGCAGCACAAACTCGGGGGCGTTCGACGGGGAGCTGTTTTTT.

This clonotype was recorded many times. The gene calls are TRBV20-1 and TRBJ2-1; TRBD2 agrees at 10 bases. This CDR3 contains 15 residues. The junction had 7 bases not matched to a gene; V was cut back by 5 bases and J by 3 bases. Germline V lookup: CDR1 DFQATT, CDR2 SNEGSKA (reference sequence). For the CDR3, the DNA is TGCAGTGCTCAAGCTAGCGGGGGAATCTACAATGAGCAGTTCTTC. Translated, it gives CSAQASGGIYNEQFF.

In this sample, this clonotype turned up a few times. The CDR3 DNA reads as TGTGCCAGCAGCTTAGCAACTACCAGGAGCCTCCACTTT. Protein product: CASSLATTRSLHF. The V and J genes are TRBV11-2 and TRBJ1-6; D unresolved. The length of the CDR3 is 13 residues. The V gene lost 1 base and the J gene lost 15 bases, with 13 bases spanning the gap. Germline values: CDR1 SGHAT, CDR2 FQNNGV.

This clonotype was seen ten or more times. The gene calls are TRBV2 and TRBJ2-6, with D possibly TRBD1 on 5 matching bases. Germline CDR1 is SNHLY and CDR2 is FYNNEI. There are 17 residues in the CDR3. V was trimmed by 5 bases and J by 4 bases, leaving 18 bases between them. CDR3 loop: CASSPLYGATGANVLTF. In DNA form, the CDR3 reads TGTGCCAGCAGTCCACTTTATGGGGCTACCGGGGCCAACGTCCTGACTTTC.

This clonotype was found a few times. V and J are TRBV7-9 and TRBJ2-4; 10 nucleotides agree with TRBD1. The germline CDR1 and CDR2 sequences are SEHNR and FQNEAQ (reference sequence). The CDR3 has 16 residues. The V gene end was trimmed by 4 bases and the J gene end by 6 bases; junction bases not matched to a gene: 9. CDR3 loop: CASSSPDRGQGNIQYF. In nucleotides, the CDR3 is TGTGCCAGCAGCTCGCCCGACAGGGGGCAAGGAAACATTCAGTACTTC.

To note about this clonotype: A read error may produce the germline difference seen at one junction end. The chain employs TRBV20-1 and TRBJ1-5, with 9 bases lining up with TRBD1. Per germline, CDR1 DFQATT and CDR2 SNEGSKA (reference sequence). The CDR3 has 17 residues. The CDR3 bases are TGCAGTGCTAGCATGGGGACAGGGTCTGTGAACAATCAGCCCCAGAATTTT. Translating it yields CSASMGTGSVNNQPQNF.

This clonotype was seen many times. This chain joins TRBV3-1 and TRBJ2-5, with unresolved D. Germline CDR1 and CDR2: LGHDT and YNNKEL (reference sequence). V dropped 0 bases and J dropped 5 bases, with 13 bases sitting between them. This CDR3 is 15 amino acids long. CDR3 in amino acids: CASSQDPRPQETQYF. CDR3 bases: TGTGCCAGCAGCCAAGACCCTAGACCTCAGGAGACCCAGTACTTC.

This clonotype appeared many times. The chain has TRBV7-9 and TRBJ1-4; D is uncertain. The CDR3 contains 14 residues. The V end was cut by 3 bases, the J end by 2 bases, with 7 bases between. Germline V gene lookup returns CDR1 SEHNR and CDR2 FQNEAQ (reference sequence). DNA for the CDR3: TGTGCCAGCAGCTTCGGGTTGACTAATGAAAAACTGTTTTTT. Translating gives CASSFGLTNEKLFF.

This clonotype was detected many times. The chain recombines TRBV10-3 with TRBJ2-1, with 10 bases that match TRBD2. The germline CDR1 and CDR2 sequences are ENHRY and SYGVKD. The CDR3 sequence is 15 residues long. V gave up 2 bases and J gave up 2 bases; unmatched junction bases: 0. This chain's CDR3 is CAISESGGAYNEQFF. In DNA form, the CDR3 reads TGTGCCATCAGTGAGAGCGGGGGGGCCTACAATGAGCAGTTCTTC.

This clonotype was counted many times. This sequence joins TRBV9 and TRBJ2-3; the D gene is possibly TRBD2 (5 bases). Trimming removed 0 bases from V and 3 bases from J, with 11 bases in between. Per germline, CDR1 SGDLS and CDR2 YYNGEE. This CDR3 has 15 residues. For the CDR3, the DNA is TGTGCCAGCAGCGTAGTACCCTTAGCGACAGATACGCAGTATTTT. It is translated as CASSVVPLATDTQYF.

This clonotype was recorded at least ten times. J is TRBJ2-4 and V is TRBV5-6, with 11 bases aligning to TRBD2. The germline V gene has CDR1 SGHDT and CDR2 YYEEEE. The CDR3 has 17 amino acids. V dropped 2 bases and J dropped 7; count of bases not matched to a gene: 11. CDR3 protein: CASSLGETRLAGNIQYF. CDR3 nucleotides: TGTGCCAGCAGCTTAGGCGAAACCCGACTAGCGGGGAACATTCAGTACTTC.

This clonotype was seen at least ten times. This sequence joins TRBV20-1 and TRBJ1-4; D is unclear. From germline, CDR1 is DFQATT and CDR2 SNEGSKA (reference sequence). The CDR3 is 14 amino acids. V was clipped by 2 bases and J by 8 bases, with 15 bases between them. The CDR3 sequence is CSARRPAGGEKLFF. Here the CDR3 DNA reads TGCAGTGCTAGACGTCCGGCGGGCGGGGAAAAACTGTTTTTT.

This clonotype appeared many times. The gene calls are TRBV5-1 and TRBJ1-1, with D hard to call. Germline V gives CDR1 SGHRS, CDR2 YFSETQ. V was shortened by 1 base and J by 8 bases, with 9 bases between the two germline ends. There are 12 residues in the CDR3. In DNA form, the CDR3 reads TGCGCCAGCAGCTTGAACTTTCAGGAAGCTTTCTTT. Translation gives CASSLNFQEAFF.

The sample holds many counts of this clonotype. The CDR3 nucleotides are TGTGCCAGCAGTTCCACCTATAGCAATCAGCCCCAGCATTTT. It encodes CASSSTYSNQPQHF. The chain employs TRBV12-3 or TRBV12-4 and TRBJ1-5; no definite D call. The CDR3 loop spans 14 amino acids. V was cut by 4 bases and J by 0 bases, with 7 bases left in between.

At least ten counts were recorded for this clonotype. The chain has TRBV20-1 and TRBJ2-7; TRBD1 aligns across 8 bases. Germline loops: CDR1 DFQATT, CDR2 SNEGSKA (reference sequence). CDR3 length: 14 residues. Losses at the gene ends were 7 bases for V and 5 bases for J; bases not matched to a gene: 13. CDR3: CSVPDRVIPNEQYF. CDR3 sequence (DNA): TGCAGTGTACCGGACAGGGTCATTCCCAACGAGCAGTACTTC.

The rearrangement links TRBV18 to TRBJ2-3; 9 bases agree with TRBD1. The germline V gene has CDR1 KGHSH and CDR2 LQKENI. The CDR3 length is 14 residues. V shed 8 bases, J shed 3 bases, and the junction held 6 bases outside the gene matches. The CDR3 DNA reads TGTGCCAGCCGCTGGGACAGGGCTACAGATACGCAGTATTTT. Its protein is CASRWDRATDTQYF.

This clonotype was detected ten times or more. The chain employs TRBV7-2 and TRBJ2-7; TRBD2 matches 10 bases. The length of the CDR3 is 16 residues. The V and J ends lost 7 bases and 2 bases, in that order; junction bases with no gene match: 11. CDR1 and CDR2 from the germline V gene are SGHTA and FQGNSA. The CDR3 region is CASNINSGGTPYEQYF. The CDR3 region has the DNA TGTGCCAGCAACATCAATAGCGGGGGGACCCCCTACGAGCAGTACTTC. The full variable domain, with the rest looked up from reference TRBV7-2 and TRBJ2-7, is GAGVSQSPSNKVTEKGKDVELRCDPISGHTALYWYRQSLGQGLEFLIYFQGNSAPDKSGLPSDRFSAERTGGSVSTLTIQRTQQEDSAVYLCASNINSGGTPYEQYFGPGTRLTVT.

Ten or more counts support this clonotype. The V gene is TRBV5-1, the J gene TRBJ2-3, with D perhaps matching TRBD1 (5 bases). Germline CDR1 is SGHRS and CDR2 is YFSETQ. V was shortened by 3 bases and J by 2 bases, with 10 bases between the two germline ends. This CDR3 comprises 14 residues. This CDR3 reads CASSSPGPTDTQYF. The DNA for the CDR3 is TGCGCCAGCAGCTCCCCAGGGCCCACAGATACGCAGTATTTT.

This clonotype has more than one count but fewer than ten. The V and J genes are TRBV5-1 and TRBJ2-1; 7 bases match TRBD1. Germline V gene sequence: CDR1 SGHRS, CDR2 YFSETQ. Trimming cost V 3 bases and J 3 bases; bases outside gene matches: 12. The CDR3 is 17 residues long. CDR3 loop: CASSSNPRDSVYNEQFF. CDR3 in DNA: TGCGCCAGCAGCTCAAACCCCCGGGACAGCGTCTACAATGAGCAGTTCTTC.

Many counts were recorded for this clonotype. The rearrangement links TRBV5-1 to TRBJ2-2; a weak D match, TRBD1 (6 bases). Trimming left V 8 bases short and J 4 bases short, with 15 bases between. The CDR3 is 14 amino acids. The germline CDR1 and CDR2 sequences are SGHRS and YFSETQ. The CDR3 nucleotides are TGCGCCAGTACGACAGGAAGTACCACCGGGGAGCTGTTTTTT. This translates into CASTTGSTTGELFF.

This clonotype was recorded many times. This chain uses TRBV5-1 with TRBJ2-7; 9 nucleotides agree with TRBD1. The CDR3 extends over 15 amino acids. The trim removed 3 bases at V and 5 bases at J, leaving 9 bases unmatched. The germline gives CDR1 SGHRS, CDR2 YFSETQ. As DNA, the CDR3 is TGCGCCAGCAGCTCGGGGGGACAGGGTTTTAACGAGCAGTACGTC. Translated: CASSSGGQGFNEQYV.

This clonotype was observed many times. The chain is built from TRBV20-1 and TRBJ1-1, with 7 bases matching TRBD1. The CDR3 is 15 residues long. V lost 1 base to trimming and J lost 0 bases; unmatched junction nucleotides: 5. CDR1 DFQATT and CDR2 SNEGSKA come from the germline V gene (reference sequence). This CDR3 is CSARGRQGMNTEAFF. The CDR3 nucleotides are TGCAGTGCTAGAGGTAGACAGGGAATGAACACTGAAGCTTTCTTT.